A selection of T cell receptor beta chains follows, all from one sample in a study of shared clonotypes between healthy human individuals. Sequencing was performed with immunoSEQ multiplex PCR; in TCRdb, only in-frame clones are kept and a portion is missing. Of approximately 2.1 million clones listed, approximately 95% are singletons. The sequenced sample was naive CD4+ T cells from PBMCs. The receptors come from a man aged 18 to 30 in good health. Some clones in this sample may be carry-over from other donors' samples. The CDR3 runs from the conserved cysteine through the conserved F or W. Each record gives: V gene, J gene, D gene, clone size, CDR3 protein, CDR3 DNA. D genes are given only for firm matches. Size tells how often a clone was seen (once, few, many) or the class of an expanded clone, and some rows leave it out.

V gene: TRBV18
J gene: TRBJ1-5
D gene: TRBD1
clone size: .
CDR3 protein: CASSPSGTGGNQPQHF
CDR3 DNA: TGTGCCAGCTCACCCTCCGGGACAGGGGGGAATCAGCCCCAGCATTTT

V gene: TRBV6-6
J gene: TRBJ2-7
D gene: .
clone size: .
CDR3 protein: CASSYSPGLYEQYF
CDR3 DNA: TGTGCCAGCAGTTACTCCCCCGGCCTGTACGAGCAGTACTTC

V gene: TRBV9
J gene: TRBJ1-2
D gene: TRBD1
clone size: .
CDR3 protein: CASSAREGQGADGYTF
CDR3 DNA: TGTGCCAGCAGCGCGAGAGAGGGACAGGGGGCAGATGGCTACACCTTC

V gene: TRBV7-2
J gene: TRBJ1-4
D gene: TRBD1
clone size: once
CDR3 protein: CASSLVPPGTGNEKLFF
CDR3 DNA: TGTGCCAGCAGCTTAGTCCCCCCCGGGACAGGGAATGAAAAACTGTTTTTT

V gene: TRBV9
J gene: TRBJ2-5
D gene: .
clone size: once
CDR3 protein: CASSQRGVWETQYF
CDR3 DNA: TGTGCCAGCAGCCAAAGGGGAGTGTGGGAGACCCAGTACTTC

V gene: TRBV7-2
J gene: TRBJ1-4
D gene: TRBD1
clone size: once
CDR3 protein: CASSLRGHGEKLFF
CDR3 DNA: TGTGCCAGCAGCTTGAGGGGGCACGGTGAAAAACTGTTTTTT

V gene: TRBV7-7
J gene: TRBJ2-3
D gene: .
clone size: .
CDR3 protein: CASSLEHGDTQYF
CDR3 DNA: TGTGCCAGCAGCTTAGAACACGGAGATACGCAGTATTTT

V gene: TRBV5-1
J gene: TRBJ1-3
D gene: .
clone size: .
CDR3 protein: CASSLEGARGNTIYF
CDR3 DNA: TGCGCCAGCAGCTTGGAAGGGGCTCGAGGAAACACCATATATTTT

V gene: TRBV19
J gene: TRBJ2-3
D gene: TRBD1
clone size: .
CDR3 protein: CASSISYRGATQYF
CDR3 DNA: TGTGCCAGTAGTATATCCTACAGGGGTGCCACGCAGTATTTT

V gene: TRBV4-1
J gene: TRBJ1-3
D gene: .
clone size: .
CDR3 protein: CASSQTKQGSGNTIYF
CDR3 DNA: TGCGCCAGCAGCCAAACTAAACAGGGATCAGGAAACACCATATATTTT

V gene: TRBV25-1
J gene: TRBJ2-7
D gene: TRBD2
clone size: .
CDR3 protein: CASSGGGSGRYYEQYF
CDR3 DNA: TGTGCCAGCAGTGGGGGGGGGAGCGGGAGGTACTACGAGCAGTACTTC

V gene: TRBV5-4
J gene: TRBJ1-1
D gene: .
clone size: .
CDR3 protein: CASSLWQGGGATEAFF
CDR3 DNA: TGTGCCAGCAGCTTGTGGCAGGGCGGGGGGGCCACTGAAGCTTTCTTT

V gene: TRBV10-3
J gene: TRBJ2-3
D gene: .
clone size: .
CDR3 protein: CAIAGPGGTDTQYF
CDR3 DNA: TGTGCCATCGCTGGACCAGGCGGCACAGATACGCAGTATTTT

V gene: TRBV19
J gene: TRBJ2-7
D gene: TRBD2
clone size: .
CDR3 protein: CASSFAGGNYEQYF
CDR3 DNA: TGTGCCAGTAGTTTTGCGGGAGGGAACTACGAGCAGTACTTC

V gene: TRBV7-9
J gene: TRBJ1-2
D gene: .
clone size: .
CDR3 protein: CASSSLSTANYGYTF
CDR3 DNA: TGTGCCAGCAGCTCCCTCAGTACGGCTAACTATGGCTACACCTTC

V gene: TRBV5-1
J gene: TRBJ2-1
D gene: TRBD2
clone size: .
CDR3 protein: CASSTLAGGLAEQFF
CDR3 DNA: TGCGCCAGCAGCACGCTAGCGGGAGGGCTGGCTGAGCAGTTCTTC

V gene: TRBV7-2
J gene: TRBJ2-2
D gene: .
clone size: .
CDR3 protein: CASSPSWELFF
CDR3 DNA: TGTGCCAGCAGCCCGAGTTGGGAGCTGTTTTTT

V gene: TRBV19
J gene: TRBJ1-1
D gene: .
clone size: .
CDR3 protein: CASRAGGFAGTEAFF
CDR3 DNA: TGTGCCAGTAGGGCGGGCGGGTTCGCAGGCACTGAAGCTTTCTTT

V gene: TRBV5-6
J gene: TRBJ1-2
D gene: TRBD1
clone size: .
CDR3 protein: CASSLAVSRQGLYGYTF
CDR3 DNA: TGTGCCAGCAGCTTGGCGGTGTCCCGACAGGGACTCTATGGCTACACCTTC

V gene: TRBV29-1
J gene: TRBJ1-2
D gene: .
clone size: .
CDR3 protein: CSVEDRRQGPYGYTF
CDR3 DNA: TGCAGCGTTGAAGATCGTCGTCAGGGCCCCTATGGCTACACCTTC

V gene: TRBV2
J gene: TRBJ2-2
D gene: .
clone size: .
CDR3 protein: CASSGRTIITGELFF
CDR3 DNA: TGTGCCAGCAGTGGAAGGACTATCATCACCGGGGAGCTGTTTTTT

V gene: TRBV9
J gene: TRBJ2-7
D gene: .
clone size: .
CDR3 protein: CASSVAPTYEQYF
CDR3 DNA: TGTGCCAGCAGCGTAGCCCCCACTTACGAGCAGTACTTC

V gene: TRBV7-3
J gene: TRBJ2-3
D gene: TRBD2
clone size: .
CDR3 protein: CASSSGLAGGTDTQYF
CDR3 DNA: TGTGCCAGCAGCTCGGGACTAGCGGGAGGAACAGATACGCAGTATTTT

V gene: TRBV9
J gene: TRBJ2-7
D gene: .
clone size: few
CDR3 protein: CASSVSAGAPHEQYF
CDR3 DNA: TGTGCCAGCAGCGTATCGGCGGGGGCGCCCCACGAGCAGTACTTC

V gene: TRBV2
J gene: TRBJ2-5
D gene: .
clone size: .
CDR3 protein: CASSEEAGSGETQYF
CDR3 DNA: TGTGCCAGCAGTGAAGAGGCAGGGTCCGGGGAGACCCAGTACTTC

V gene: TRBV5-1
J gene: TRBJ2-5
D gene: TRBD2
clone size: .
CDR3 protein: CASSTGTSGAQETQYF
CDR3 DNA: TGCGCCAGCAGCACAGGGACTAGCGGGGCACAAGAGACCCAGTACTTC

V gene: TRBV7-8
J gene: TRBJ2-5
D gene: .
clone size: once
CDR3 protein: CASSLGVTQETQYF
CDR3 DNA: TGTGCCAGCAGCTTAGGAGTAACTCAAGAGACCCAGTACTTC

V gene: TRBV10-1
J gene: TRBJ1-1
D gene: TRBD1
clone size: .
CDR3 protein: CASEGINRGYMNTEAFF
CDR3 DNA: TGCGCCAGCGAGGGGATAAACAGGGGGTACATGAACACTGAAGCTTTCTTT

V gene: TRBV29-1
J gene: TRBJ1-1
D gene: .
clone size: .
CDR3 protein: CSVEYRRSGPLNTEAFF
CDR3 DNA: TGCAGCGTTGAGTATCGTAGGTCAGGCCCTTTGAACACTGAAGCTTTCTTT

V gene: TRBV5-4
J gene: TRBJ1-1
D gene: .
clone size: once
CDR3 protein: CASSLGGPMNTEAFF
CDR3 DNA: TGTGCCAGCAGCTTGGGTGGTCCAATGAACACTGAAGCTTTCTTT

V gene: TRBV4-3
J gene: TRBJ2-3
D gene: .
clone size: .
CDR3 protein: CASSQDGTGSTDTQYF
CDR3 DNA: TGCGCCAGCAGCCAAGATGGTACAGGGAGCACAGATACGCAGTATTTT

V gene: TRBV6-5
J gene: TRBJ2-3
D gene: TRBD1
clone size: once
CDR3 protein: CASRGTGSTDTQYF
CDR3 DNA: TGTGCCAGCAGGGGGACAGGGAGCACAGATACGCAGTATTTT

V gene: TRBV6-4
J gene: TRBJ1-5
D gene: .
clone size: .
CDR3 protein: CASSDKEGTPQHF
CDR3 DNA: TGTGCCAGCAGTGACAAGGAAGGGACCCCCCAGCATTTT

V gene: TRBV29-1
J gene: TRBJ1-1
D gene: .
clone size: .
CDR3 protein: CSVAKGTSTEAFF
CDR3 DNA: TGCAGCGTTGCAAAGGGCACCAGCACTGAAGCTTTCTTT

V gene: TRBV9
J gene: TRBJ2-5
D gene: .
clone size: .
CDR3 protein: CASSESPGREETQYF
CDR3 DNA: TGTGCCAGCAGCGAGTCACCGGGACGGGAAGAGACCCAGTACTTC

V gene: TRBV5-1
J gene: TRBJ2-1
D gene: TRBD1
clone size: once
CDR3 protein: CASSFPGGAHNEQFF
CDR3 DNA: TGCGCCAGCAGCTTCCCAGGGGGCGCGCACAATGAGCAGTTCTTC

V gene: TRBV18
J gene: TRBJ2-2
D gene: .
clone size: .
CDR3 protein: CATRMGVTGELFF
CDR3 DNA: TGTGCCACACGGATGGGGGTCACCGGGGAGCTGTTTTTT

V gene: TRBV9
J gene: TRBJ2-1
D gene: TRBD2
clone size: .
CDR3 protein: CASSGPPGLAGWQVDEQFF
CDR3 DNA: TGTGCCAGCAGCGGACCCCCGGGACTAGCGGGATGGCAAGTCGATGAGCAGTTCTTC

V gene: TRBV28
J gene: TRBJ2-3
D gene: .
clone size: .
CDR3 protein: CASRGRTDTQYF
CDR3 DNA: TGTGCCAGCAGAGGACGGACAGATACGCAGTATTTT

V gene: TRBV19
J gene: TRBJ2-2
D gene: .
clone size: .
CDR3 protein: CASSIFRGVNIDTGELFF
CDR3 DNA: TGTGCCAGTAGTATATTCAGGGGCGTAAATATCGACACCGGGGAGCTGTTTTTT

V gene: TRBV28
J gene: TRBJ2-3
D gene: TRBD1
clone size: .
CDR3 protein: CASSSSRGTDTQYF
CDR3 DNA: TGTGCCAGCAGTTCTTCCAGGGGGACGGATACGCAGTATTTT

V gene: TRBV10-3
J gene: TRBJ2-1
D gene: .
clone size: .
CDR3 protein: CAISSRDSYNEQFF
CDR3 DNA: TGTGCCATCAGTAGCCGGGACTCATACAATGAGCAGTTCTTC

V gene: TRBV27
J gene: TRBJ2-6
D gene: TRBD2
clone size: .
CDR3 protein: CASSLNSGLAGRSGANVLTF
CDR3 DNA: TGTGCCAGCAGTCTAAACTCGGGACTAGCGGGACGCTCTGGGGCCAACGTCCTGACTTTC

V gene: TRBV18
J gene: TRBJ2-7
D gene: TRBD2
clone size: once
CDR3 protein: CATSGGFYEQYF
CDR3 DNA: TGTGCCACCTCCGGGGGGTTCTACGAGCAGTACTTC

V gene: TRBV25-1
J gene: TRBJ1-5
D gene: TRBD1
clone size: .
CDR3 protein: CASSERTGQGANQPQHF
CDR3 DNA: TGTGCCAGCAGTGAACGAACAGGACAGGGGGCGAATCAGCCCCAGCATTTT

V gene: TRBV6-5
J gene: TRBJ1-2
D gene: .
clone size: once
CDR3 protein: CASSRERRVYGYTF
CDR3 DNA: TGTGCCAGCAGTCGGGAACGACGGGTCTATGGCTACACCTTC

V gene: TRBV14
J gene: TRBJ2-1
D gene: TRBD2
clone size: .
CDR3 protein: CASSHRASGRYNEQFF
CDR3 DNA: TGTGCCAGCAGCCATCGAGCTAGCGGTAGATACAATGAGCAGTTCTTC

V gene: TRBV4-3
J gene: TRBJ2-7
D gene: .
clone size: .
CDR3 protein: CASSPSRADPYEQYF
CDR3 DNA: TGCGCCAGCAGCCCGAGTAGGGCAGACCCCTACGAGCAGTACTTC

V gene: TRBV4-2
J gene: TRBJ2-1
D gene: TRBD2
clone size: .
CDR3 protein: CASSQVAGGSYNEQFF
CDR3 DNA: TGTGCCAGCAGCCAAGTAGCGGGAGGCTCCTACAATGAGCAGTTCTTC

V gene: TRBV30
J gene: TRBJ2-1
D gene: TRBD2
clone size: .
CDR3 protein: CACPRLAGGEQFF
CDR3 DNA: TGTGCCTGCCCGCGACTAGCGGGAGGAGAGCAGTTCTTC

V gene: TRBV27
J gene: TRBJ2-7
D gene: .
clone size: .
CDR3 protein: CAAGLLTYEQYF
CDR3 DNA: TGTGCCGCAGGACTCCTCACCTACGAGCAGTACTTC

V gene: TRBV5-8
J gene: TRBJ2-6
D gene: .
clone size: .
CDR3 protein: CASSRQGSGANVLTF
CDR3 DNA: TGTGCCAGCAGCCGTCAAGGGTCTGGGGCCAACGTCCTGACTTTC

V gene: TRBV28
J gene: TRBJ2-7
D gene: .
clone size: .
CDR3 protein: CASRGSLDSYYEQYF
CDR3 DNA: TGTGCCAGCAGGGGGTCTTTGGACAGTTACTACGAGCAGTACTTC

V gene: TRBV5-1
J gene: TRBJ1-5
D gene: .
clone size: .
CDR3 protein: CASSLQGGSNQPQHF
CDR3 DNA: TGCGCCAGCAGCTTACAGGGAGGCAGCAATCAGCCCCAGCATTTT

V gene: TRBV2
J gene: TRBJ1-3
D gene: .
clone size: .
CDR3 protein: CASSLVWGLSGNTIYF
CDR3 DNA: TGTGCCAGCAGCCTGGTGTGGGGCCTCTCTGGAAACACCATATATTTT

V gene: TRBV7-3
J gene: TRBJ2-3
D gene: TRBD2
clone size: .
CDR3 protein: CASSLGTSLADTQYF
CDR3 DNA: TGTGCCAGCAGCTTGGGGACTAGCTTAGCAGATACGCAGTATTTT

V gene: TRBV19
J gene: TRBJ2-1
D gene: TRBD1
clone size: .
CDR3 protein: CASIAGTGGYNEQFF
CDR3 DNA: TGTGCCAGTATCGCCGGGACAGGGGGATACAATGAGCAGTTCTTC

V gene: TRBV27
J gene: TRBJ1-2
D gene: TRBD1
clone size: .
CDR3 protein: CASSLLIGGLGAGYTF
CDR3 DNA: TGTGCCAGCAGTTTACTTATAGGGGGCCTAGGGGCTGGCTACACCTTC

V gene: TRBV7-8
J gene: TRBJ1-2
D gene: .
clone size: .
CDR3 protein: CASSREVTPYGYTF
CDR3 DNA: TGTGCCAGCAGCCGAGAAGTTACCCCTTATGGCTACACCTTC